Below, 22 T cell receptor beta chains from the same sample are listed, as sequenced in a study of blood T cell repertoires in COVID-19. Profiled with immunoSEQ multiplex PCR; TCRdb holds only in-frame clones, not every one. Among over 150,000 clones listed, roughly 87% were seen once. The specimen sequenced was PBMCs or T cells enriched from blood (not recorded which). These receptors were taken from a woman between 45 and 60 years old who had recovered from COVID-19.

The chain recombines TRBV3-1 (or the pseudogene TRBV3-2) with TRBJ2-2; D may be TRBD2 (6 bases). The CDR3 length is 14 residues. V lost 1 base, J lost 9 bases, and 12 bases lay in between. Germline values: CDR1 LGHDT, CDR2 YNNKEL (reference sequence). CDR3 residues: CASSQGLVARELFF. CDR3 bases: TGTGCCAGCAGCCAAGGACTAGTCGCGCGGGAGCTGTTTTTT.

The chain has TRBV9 and TRBJ2-3; 7 nucleotides agree with TRBD1. The CDR3 covers 13 residues. V lost 3 bases to trimming and J lost 8 bases; unmatched junction nucleotides: 6. Germline lookup yields CDR1 SGDLS and CDR2 YYNGEE. The CDR3 loop reads CASSATGARTQYF. The CDR3, as DNA: TGTGCCAGCAGCGCTACAGGGGCCCGTACGCAGTATTTT.

The chain recombines TRBV4-1 with TRBJ2-7, with 11 bases lining up with TRBD2. Germline values: CDR1 MGHRA, CDR2 YSYEKL. The CDR3 consists of 15 residues. The V and J ends lost 4 bases and 0 bases, in that order; junction bases with no gene match: 2. The CDR3 is CASSPGLAASYEQYF. The CDR3 DNA follows: TGCGCCAGCAGCCCGGGACTAGCGGCCTCCTACGAGCAGTACTTC.

The rearrangement joins TRBV7-6 to TRBJ1-2; D unresolved. The V gene lost 5 bases and the J gene lost 8 bases, with 18 bases spanning the gap. The CDR3 has 14 amino acids. Germline values: CDR1 SGHVS, CDR2 FNYEAQ. CDR3 nucleotide sequence: TGTGCCAGCAGCCGTGATAGGAACGGGTACGGCTACACCTTC. It specifies CASSRDRNGYGYTF.

The genes are TRBV15 and TRBJ2-5; TRBD1 matches at 10 bases. The germline V gene encodes CDR1 LNHNV and CDR2 YYDKDF (reference sequence). There are 15 residues in the CDR3. V was clipped by 6 bases and J by 5 bases; unmatched bases: 9. The CDR3 nucleotides are TGTGCCACCAGTAGGCGACAGGGGGCTTTGGAGACCCAGTACTTC. Translating gives CATSRRQGALETQYF. Complete variable domain (other parts from reference TRBV15 and TRBJ2-5): DAMVIQNPRYQVTQFGKPVTLSCSQTLNHNVMYWYQQKSSQAPKLLFHYYDKDFNNEADTPDNFQSRRPNTSFCFLDIRSPGLGDTAMYLCATSRRQGALETQYFGPGTRLLVL.

This clone came up a few times. The rearrangement joins TRBV18 to TRBJ2-3, with a tentative D call TRBD1 (5 bases). V lost 5 bases and J 2 bases, leaving 11 bases between the germline ends. CDR3 length equals 14 residues. Germline-derived CDR1 and CDR2 are KGHSH and LQKENI. For the CDR3, the DNA is TGTGCCAGCTCAGTCGGACACTACACAGATACGCAGTATTTT. This translates into CASSVGHYTDTQYF.

This rearrangement joins TRBV18 to TRBJ2-3, with 9 bases identical to TRBD2. The CDR3 has 15 residues. Per germline, CDR1 KGHSH and CDR2 LQKENI. V was pared by 3 bases and J by 0 bases, with 1 base of the junction left unmatched. CDR3 DNA: TGTGCCAGCTCACCTACTAGCGGGAGCACAGATACGCAGTATTTT. This codes for CASSPTSGSTDTQYF.

The V gene is TRBV7-9, the J gene TRBJ1-1, with a possible D match to TRBD1 (5 bases). The V end was cut by 3 bases, the J end by 1 base, with 12 bases between. From germline, CDR1 is SEHNR and CDR2 FQNEAQ (reference sequence). The CDR3 is 15 amino acids. This CDR3 is CASSLAGAQNTEAFF. CDR3 coding DNA: TGTGCCAGCAGCTTGGCTGGGGCCCAGAACACTGAAGCTTTCTTT.

The gene calls are TRBV28 and TRBJ2-2; TRBD1 agrees at 7 bases. The CDR3 length is 15 residues. Germline V gene data show CDR1 as MDHEN and CDR2 as SYDVKM. V lost 8 bases and J lost 2; bases outside the gene matches: 8. Here the CDR3 DNA reads TGTGCCAGCTTGCCGGGACAGCTAAACACCGGGGAGCTGTTTTTT. It translates to CASLPGQLNTGELFF.

The chain is built from TRBV7-2 and TRBJ1-6; 9 bases match TRBD1. The junction had 9 bases not matched to a gene; V was cut back by 5 bases and J by 10 bases. The CDR3 runs to 15 residues. Germline assignment: CDR1 SGHTA and CDR2 FQGNSA. In nucleotides, the CDR3 is TGTGCCAGCAGCACTAACCGGGACAGGGTCTCACCCCTCCACTTT. Its protein product is CASSTNRDRVSPLHF.

This clone appeared once. The genes are TRBV28 and TRBJ2-7, with D possibly matching TRBD2 (5 bases). The length of the CDR3 is 16 residues. V gave up 4 bases and J gave up 2 bases, with 18 bases separating them. Germline V gene sequence: CDR1 MDHEN, CDR2 SYDVKM. For the CDR3, the DNA is TGTGCCAGCAGTTCCCCTCGAGGGCACAAGCCCTACGAGCAGTACTTC. Its protein is CASSSPRGHKPYEQYF.

V is TRBV18 and J is TRBJ2-1, with 8 bases matching TRBD2. CDR1 and CDR2 (germline): KGHSH, LQKENI. The trim removed 2 bases at V and 2 bases at J, leaving 5 bases unmatched. The CDR3 spans 16 residues. The DNA for the CDR3 is TGTGCCAGCTCACCAAGAGCTAGCGGGCCCTACAATGAGCAGTTCTTC. Protein sequence: CASSPRASGPYNEQFF. Variable domain in full (rest from reference TRBV18 and TRBJ2-1): NAGVMQNPRHLVRRRGQEARLRCSPMKGHSHVYWYRQLPEEGLKFMVYLQKENIIDESGMPKERFSAEFPKEGPSILRIQQVVRGDSAAYFCASSPRASGPYNEQFFGPGTRLTVL.

The genes are TRBV5-4 and TRBJ1-1; 8 nucleotides agree with TRBD1. This CDR3 is built from 18 residues. Looked up from germline, CDR1 is SGHNT and CDR2 is YYREEE (reference sequence). The J segment lost 1 base and the V segment lost 0 bases, leaving 11 bases of the junction unmatched. In DNA, the CDR3 is TGTGCCAGCAGCTTGGCCATCTCATCAGGGGGCACGAACACTGAAGCTTTCTTT. It translates to CASSLAISSGGTNTEAFF.

The chain combines TRBV3-1 (or the pseudogene TRBV3-2) with TRBJ1-1; D is perhaps TRBD1 (5 bases). Germline V gene data show CDR1 as LGHDT and CDR2 as YNNKEL (reference sequence). Trimming pared 1 base from V and 3 bases from J, leaving 9 bases between. CDR3 length equals 14 residues. CDR3 region: CASSQGGGDTEAFF. In nucleotides, the CDR3 is TGTGCCAGCAGCCAAGGCGGGGGGGACACTGAAGCTTTCTTT.

The genes are TRBV5-4 and TRBJ2-7; 8 bases agree with TRBD2. Trimming cost V 3 bases and J 2 bases; bases outside gene matches: 10. This CDR3 region has 16 residues. Germline CDR1 is SGHNT and CDR2 is YYREEE (reference sequence). The DNA of the CDR3 is TGTGCCAGCAGCTCCCGGAGGAGCGGGAGTCCCTACGAGCAGTACTTC. It codes for CASSSRRSGSPYEQYF.

The genes are TRBV3-1 (or the pseudogene TRBV3-2) and TRBJ2-7; D unclear. The germline V gene has CDR1 LGHDT and CDR2 YNNKEL (reference sequence). This CDR3 has 15 residues. The germline V and J ends were trimmed by 1 base and 0 bases, with 10 bases remaining between them. This chain's CDR3 is CASSQVGGYSYEQYF. CDR3 sequence (DNA): TGTGCCAGCAGCCAAGTCGGCGGCTACTCCTACGAGCAGTACTTC.

V and J are TRBV7-2 and TRBJ2-1; D gene unclear. Deletions cut 1 base from V and 12 bases from J, with 7 bases between. Germline V gene data show CDR1 as SGHTA and CDR2 as FQGNSA. The CDR3 runs to 11 residues. CDR3 loop: CASSLGPWQFF. The DNA of the CDR3 is TGTGCCAGCAGCTTAGGTCCGTGGCAGTTCTTC.

The V gene is TRBV11-2, the J gene TRBJ1-4; TRBD1 agrees at 7 bases. The V gene's germline CDR1 is SGHAT and CDR2 FQNNGV. The V segment lost 1 base and the J segment 7 bases; nucleotides outside the gene matches: 3. CDR3 length: 14 amino acids. The CDR3 DNA reads as TGTGCCAGCAGCTTAGGGGACAGAGGTGAAAAACTGTTTTTT. This sequence encodes CASSLGDRGEKLFF.

This clone was seen more than once but under ten times. The J gene is TRBJ2-3, the V gene TRBV5-1; 11 bases are shared with TRBD1. This CDR3 has 14 amino acids. Per the germline V gene, CDR1 is SGHRS and CDR2 is YFSETQ. With V trimmed by 3 bases and J by 6 bases, 3 bases remained unmatched. The CDR3 spells CASSSRDRGDTQYF. The CDR3, as DNA: TGCGCCAGCAGCTCCCGGGACAGGGGGGATACGCAGTATTTT.

The chain recombines TRBV7-9 with TRBJ1-1; the match to TRBD1 covers 9 bases. Germline trimming cut 0 bases from V and 4 bases from J; bases unmatched to any gene: 12. The germline V gene has CDR1 SEHNR and CDR2 FQNEAQ (reference sequence). The CDR3 spans 18 residues. CDR3 sequence: CASSLAPGTGSLSTEAFF. CDR3 DNA: TGTGCCAGCAGCTTAGCCCCCGGGACAGGGAGTTTGAGCACTGAAGCTTTCTTT.

This chain links TRBV24-1 with TRBJ2-5; tentatively, D is TRBD1 (5 bases). The length of the CDR3 is 13 residues. Germline CDR1 KGHDR, CDR2 SFDVKD. Trimming removed 5 bases at V and 2 bases at J, with 8 bases between. The chain's CDR3 is CATSVAGQETQYF. In nucleotides, the CDR3 is TGTGCCACCAGTGTGGCAGGGCAAGAGACCCAGTACTTC.

The chain uses TRBV3-1 (or the pseudogene TRBV3-2) and TRBJ2-1; D is possibly TRBD2 (5 bases). Trimming took 1 base from V and 13 from J, leaving 14 bases between them. This CDR3 spans 13 amino acids. Germline CDR1 and CDR2: LGHDT and YNNKEL (reference sequence). CDR3 loop: CASSQGLAYAQFF. Written as DNA, the CDR3 is TGTGCCAGCAGCCAAGGCCTAGCCTACGCCCAGTTCTTC.